Detailed here is one T cell receptor beta chain. Positive CCR7 selection of CD45RO-negative cells yielded the naive CD8 cells, and terminally differentiated effector memory CD45RA+ cells were excluded. The data are from a study of shared clonotypes between healthy human individuals. This CDR3 has 17 amino acids. Germline V CDR1 and CDR2: SGHDN, FVKESK. V lost 0 bases to trimming and J lost 4 bases, with 15 bases between them. This table comes from immunoSEQ multiplex PCR, and its TCRdb copy is limited to in-frame clones, with some not included. In the table there are 2 million to 2.5 million clones, about 95% of which are singletons.

The TCR was taken from a man younger than 30 in good health. The chain employs TRBV14 and TRBJ2-2; possibly TRBD2 for D (7 bases). Material: naive CD8+ T cells sorted from blood. The CDR3 reads CASSQDSGGAGTGELFF. CDR3 bases: TGTGCCAGCAGCCAAGACTCGGGGGGCGCCGGCACCGGGGAGCTGTTTTTT.